These T cell receptor beta chains were read from a single sample in a study of T-cell reconstitution after alpha-beta-depleted transplantation in children. MiXCR was run by TCRdb on the PCR reads, yielding one entry per CDR3 protein. The sample gives some 600,000 distinct CDR3 sequences, under 15% of which show up once; around 2.2% is in the top ten. The sample here was PBMCs, mostly from graft donor cells, taken 360 days after TCRalphabeta/CD19-depleted stem cell transplant. The receptors were gathered from a male patient under 18 who had a stem cell transplant for acute myeloid leukemia, so the T cells may come from the graft donor. Both conserved end residues are part of each CDR3. The order of the fields is D gene, clone size, J gene, V gene, CDR3 protein, CDR3 DNA. D genes are given only for firm matches. Rows give clone size only sometimes, using once, few, many, or a class for an expanded clone.

D gene: TRBD1; clone size: many; J gene: TRBJ2-1; V gene: TRBV7-2; CDR3 protein: CASSPYPGQGQNEQFF; CDR3 DNA: TGTGCCAGCAGCCCGTACCCGGGACAGGGCCAAAATGAGCAGTTCTTC
D gene: TRBD2; clone size: -; J gene: TRBJ2-3; V gene: TRBV7-3; CDR3 protein: CASRQGLAVTDTQYF; CDR3 DNA: TGTGCCAGCAGACAGGGACTAGCGGTCACAGATACGCAGTATTTT
D gene: -; clone size: few; J gene: TRBJ2-7; V gene: TRBV27; CDR3 protein: CASRAGDRPRAYEQYF; CDR3 DNA: TGTGCCAGCAGAGCAGGCGACAGGCCTAGAGCCTACGAGCAGTACTTC
D gene: TRBD1; clone size: many; J gene: TRBJ2-7; V gene: TRBV5-1; CDR3 protein: CASSLDLGQGAYEQYF; CDR3 DNA: TGCGCCAGCAGCTTGGATCTGGGACAGGGGGCCTACGAGCAGTACTTC
D gene: TRBD2; clone size: few; J gene: TRBJ2-1; V gene: TRBV6-1; CDR3 protein: CASRRLAESSYNEQFF; CDR3 DNA: TGTGCCAGCAGACGACTAGCGGAGAGCTCCTACAATGAGCAGTTCTTC
D gene: -; clone size: many; J gene: TRBJ2-1; V gene: TRBV25-1; CDR3 protein: CASSTLRQPYNEQFF; CDR3 DNA: TGTGCCAGCAGTACCCTAAGGCAGCCCTACAATGAGCAGTTCTTC
D gene: TRBD1; clone size: -; J gene: TRBJ1-6; V gene: TRBV4-2; CDR3 protein: CASSDGQGSDNSPLHF; CDR3 DNA: TGTGCCAGCAGCGACGGACAGGGGTCCGATAATTCACCCCTCCACTTT
D gene: -; clone size: -; J gene: TRBJ2-3; V gene: TRBV5-8; CDR3 protein: CASSSEVGGIGTDTQYF; CDR3 DNA: TGTGCCAGCAGCTCGGAGGTGGGCGGGATCGGCACAGATACGCAGTATTTT
D gene: -; clone size: few; J gene: TRBJ2-2; V gene: TRBV12-3/TRBV12-4; CDR3 protein: CASSLRVLYTGELFF; CDR3 DNA: TGTGCCAGCAGTCTAAGGGTTCTTTACACCGGGGAGCTGTTTTTT
D gene: -; clone size: -; J gene: TRBJ2-7; V gene: TRBV25-1; CDR3 protein: CASRVGGAYEQYF; CDR3 DNA: TGTGCCAGCAGGGTGGGCGGAGCCTACGAGCAGTACTTC
D gene: TRBD2; clone size: few; J gene: TRBJ2-7; V gene: TRBV7-8; CDR3 protein: CASSSVRCPLAGSCYEQYF; CDR3 DNA: TGTGCCAGCAGCTCCGTGAGGTGTCCCTTAGCGGGAAGCTGCTACGAGCAGTACTTC
D gene: TRBD2; clone size: few; J gene: TRBJ2-1; V gene: TRBV27; CDR3 protein: CASSMGSGSSYNEQFF; CDR3 DNA: TGTGCCAGCAGTATGGGGAGCGGGAGCTCCTACAATGAGCAGTTCTTC
D gene: TRBD1; clone size: many; J gene: TRBJ1-4; V gene: TRBV28; CDR3 protein: CASSFRGTGTEKLFF; CDR3 DNA: TGTGCCAGCAGTTTTAGGGGGACAGGGACTGAAAAACTGTTTTTT
D gene: -; clone size: -; J gene: TRBJ1-1; V gene: TRBV11-2; CDR3 protein: CASSLDLREWAFF; CDR3 DNA: TGTGCCAGCAGCTTAGATCTCCGGGAGTGGGCTTTCTTT
D gene: -; clone size: many; J gene: TRBJ2-3; V gene: TRBV7-3; CDR3 protein: CASSLSTSGTQYF; CDR3 DNA: TGTGCCAGCAGCTTATCGACCTCCGGTACGCAGTATTTT
D gene: -; clone size: -; J gene: TRBJ2-7; V gene: TRBV5-1; CDR3 protein: CASSLATGRRYEQYF; CDR3 DNA: TGCGCCAGCAGCTTGGCCACAGGGCGCCGCTACGAGCAGTACTTC
D gene: -; clone size: many; J gene: TRBJ2-7; V gene: TRBV6-2/TRBV6-3; CDR3 protein: CASRSLLYEQYF; CDR3 DNA: TGTGCCAGCAGGTCCCTGCTCTACGAGCAGTACTTC
D gene: -; clone size: -; J gene: TRBJ2-7; V gene: TRBV4-3; CDR3 protein: CASSQEPGPKAGEQYF; CDR3 DNA: TGCGCCAGCAGCCAGGAACCGGGCCCTAAAGCAGGTGAGCAGTACTTC
D gene: -; clone size: once; J gene: TRBJ2-7; V gene: TRBV6-2/TRBV6-3; CDR3 protein: CASSYSAPRRVSYEQYF; CDR3 DNA: TGTGCCAGCAGTTACTCCGCCCCCAGGCGGGTTTCCTACGAGCAGTACTTC
D gene: -; clone size: few; J gene: TRBJ2-4; V gene: TRBV11-1; CDR3 protein: CASSFSREAGRREAKNIQYF; CDR3 DNA: TGTGCCAGCAGCTTTTCGCGCGAGGCGGGGCGCAGGGAAGCCAAAAACATTCAGTACTTC
D gene: TRBD2; clone size: -; J gene: TRBJ2-7; V gene: TRBV12-3/TRBV12-4; CDR3 protein: CASRPGRGAYEQYF; CDR3 DNA: TGTGCCAGCAGACCGGGACGGGGGGCCTACGAGCAGTACTTC
D gene: -; clone size: few; J gene: TRBJ2-7; V gene: TRBV20-1; CDR3 protein: CSARDQSAGVRPYEQYF; CDR3 DNA: TGCAGTGCTAGAGATCAAAGTGCAGGGGTGAGGCCCTACGAGCAGTACTTC
D gene: -; clone size: -; J gene: TRBJ2-1; V gene: TRBV6-2/TRBV6-3; CDR3 protein: CASNPGRGYNEQFF; CDR3 DNA: TGTGCCAGCAATCCCGGACGAGGTTACAATGAGCAGTTCTTC
D gene: TRBD1; clone size: many; J gene: TRBJ2-2; V gene: TRBV7-9; CDR3 protein: CASSSAGQGYTGELFF; CDR3 DNA: TGTGCCAGCAGCTCAGCGGGACAGGGATATACCGGGGAGCTGTTTTTT
D gene: -; clone size: many; J gene: TRBJ1-4; V gene: TRBV7-2; CDR3 protein: CASSLGSGGGEKLFF; CDR3 DNA: TGTGCCAGCAGCTTAGGATCGGGCGGAGGAGAAAAACTGTTTTTT
D gene: -; clone size: many; J gene: TRBJ2-7; V gene: TRBV24-1; CDR3 protein: CATSDRRGTNEQYF; CDR3 DNA: TGTGCCACCAGTGATCGACGCGGGACCAACGAGCAGTACTTC
D gene: -; clone size: -; J gene: TRBJ2-3; V gene: TRBV28; CDR3 protein: CASSLPPSTDTQYF; CDR3 DNA: TGTGCCAGCAGTTTACCCCCAAGCACAGATACGCAGTATTTT
D gene: -; clone size: few; J gene: TRBJ2-3; V gene: TRBV19; CDR3 protein: CASRVHSGGDTQYF; CDR3 DNA: TGTGCCAGTAGGGTGCATAGCGGAGGAGATACGCAGTATTTT
D gene: TRBD1; clone size: -; J gene: TRBJ1-2; V gene: TRBV3-1; CDR3 protein: CASSQGKGQGKDYGYTF; CDR3 DNA: TGTGCCAGCAGCCAAGGAAAGGGACAGGGAAAGGACTATGGCTACACCTTC
D gene: -; clone size: many; J gene: TRBJ2-1; V gene: TRBV28; CDR3 protein: CASSFAGLNEQFF; CDR3 DNA: TGTGCCAGCAGTTTTGCGGGTCTCAATGAGCAGTTCTTC
D gene: -; clone size: many; J gene: TRBJ2-7; V gene: TRBV7-7; CDR3 protein: CASSPGAPYEQYF; CDR3 DNA: TGTGCTAGCAGCCCCGGAGCCCCCTACGAGCAGTACTTC
D gene: -; clone size: -; J gene: TRBJ2-2; V gene: TRBV7-3; CDR3 protein: CASSLKVQTATGELFF; CDR3 DNA: TGTGCCAGCAGCTTAAAGGTCCAAACTGCTACCGGGGAGCTGTTTTTT
D gene: -; clone size: few; J gene: TRBJ1-1; V gene: TRBV7-2; CDR3 protein: CASSPRRRQNTEAFF; CDR3 DNA: TGTGCCAGCAGCCCAAGGAGACGGCAGAACACTGAAGCTTTCTTT
D gene: TRBD1; clone size: few; J gene: TRBJ2-7; V gene: TRBV7-2; CDR3 protein: CASSLDRVYGQYF; CDR3 DNA: TGTGCCAGCAGCTTGGACAGGGTGTATGGGCAGTACTTC
D gene: -; clone size: many; J gene: TRBJ2-4; V gene: TRBV12-3/TRBV12-4; CDR3 protein: CASRTTGMNIQYF; CDR3 DNA: TGTGCCAGCAGGACGACAGGCATGAACATTCAGTACTTC
D gene: -; clone size: -; J gene: TRBJ2-1; V gene: TRBV7-2; CDR3 protein: CASSLGPAPYNEQFF; CDR3 DNA: TGTGCCAGCAGCTTAGGACCAGCCCCCTACAATGAGCAGTTCTTC
D gene: TRBD1; clone size: -; J gene: TRBJ2-6; V gene: TRBV6-2/TRBV6-3; CDR3 protein: CASSLLYWTGTGANVLTF; CDR3 DNA: TGTGCCAGCAGTCTCCTTTACTGGACAGGGACGGGGGCCAACGTCCTGACTTTC
D gene: -; clone size: few; J gene: TRBJ2-3; V gene: TRBV6-2/TRBV6-3; CDR3 protein: CASSPRVEWVTDTQYF; CDR3 DNA: TGTGCCAGCAGTCCCAGAGTGGAATGGGTCACAGATACGCAGTATTTT